This T cell receptor (beta chain) was sequenced during a study of OX40 agonist ivuxolimab in advanced cancers. The study, taken as a whole, reports: Still undetermined is the antigen specificity of the expanded peripheral T cells.

The assay was immunoSEQ multiplex PCR, and TCRdb's table has in-frame clones only and misses some. The sample has tens of thousands of clones; about 85% are singletons. Germline loops: CDR1 SNHLY, CDR2 FYNNEI. The length of the CDR3 is 15 residues. The ends were cut back, 5 bases at V and 5 bases at J, with 15 bases in the middle. As regards this clone: The target antigen is unknown.

Sequenced here: CD4+ or CD8+ T cells sorted from blood, sampled in a trial of the OX40 agonist ivuxolimab. The chain recombines TRBV2 with TRBJ1-4; the D is unclear. This clonotype was sampled from an adult with an advanced solid tumor such as melanoma, head and neck, liver or kidney cancer. This chain's CDR3 is CASSMDLPSNEKLFF. CDR3 DNA sequence: TGTGCCAGCAGTATGGACCTTCCCTCGAATGAAAAACTGTTTTTT.